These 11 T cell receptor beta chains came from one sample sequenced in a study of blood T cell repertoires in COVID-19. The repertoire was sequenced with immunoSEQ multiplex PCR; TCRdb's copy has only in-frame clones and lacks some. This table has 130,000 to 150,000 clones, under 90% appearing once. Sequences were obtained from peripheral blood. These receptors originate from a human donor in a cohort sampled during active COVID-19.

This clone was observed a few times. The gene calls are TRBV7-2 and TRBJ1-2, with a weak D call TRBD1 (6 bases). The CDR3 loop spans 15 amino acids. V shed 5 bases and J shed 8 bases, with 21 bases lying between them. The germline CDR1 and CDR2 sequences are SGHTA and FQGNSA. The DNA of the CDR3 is TGTGCCAGCAGCGACCCCGCCAGGGGACGCGGAGGCTACACCTTC. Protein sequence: CASSDPARGRGGYTF.

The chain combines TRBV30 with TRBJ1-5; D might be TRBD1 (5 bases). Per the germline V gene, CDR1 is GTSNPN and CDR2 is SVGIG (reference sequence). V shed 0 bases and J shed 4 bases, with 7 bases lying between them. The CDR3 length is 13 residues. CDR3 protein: CAWSVSGNQPQHF. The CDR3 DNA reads TGTGCCTGGAGTGTGTCAGGGAATCAGCCCCAGCATTTT.

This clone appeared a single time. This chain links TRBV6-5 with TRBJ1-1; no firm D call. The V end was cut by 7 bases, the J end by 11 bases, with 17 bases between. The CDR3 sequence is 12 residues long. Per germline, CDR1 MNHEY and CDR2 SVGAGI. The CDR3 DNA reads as TGTGCCAGCACCCTAAGGGAGGTGGTTGCTTTCTTT. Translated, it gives CASTLREVVAFF.

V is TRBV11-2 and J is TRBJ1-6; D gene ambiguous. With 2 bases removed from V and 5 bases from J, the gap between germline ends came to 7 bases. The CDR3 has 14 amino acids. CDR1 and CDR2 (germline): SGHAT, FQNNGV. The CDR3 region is CASSLRHNNSPLHF. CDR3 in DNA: TGTGCCAGCAGCTTACGACACAATAATTCACCCCTCCACTTT.

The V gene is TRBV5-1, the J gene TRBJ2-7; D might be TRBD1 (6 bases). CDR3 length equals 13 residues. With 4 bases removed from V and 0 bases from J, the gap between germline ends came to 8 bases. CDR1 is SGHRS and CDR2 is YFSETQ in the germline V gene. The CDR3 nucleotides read TGCGCCAGCAGCCGGGACAACTCCTACGAGCAGTACTTC. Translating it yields CASSRDNSYEQYF.

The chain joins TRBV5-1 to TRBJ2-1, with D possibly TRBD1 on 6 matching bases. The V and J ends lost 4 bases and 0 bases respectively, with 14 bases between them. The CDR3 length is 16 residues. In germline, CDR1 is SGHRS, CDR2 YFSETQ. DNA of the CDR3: TGCGCCAGCAGCCCGAACGGACAGAGCTCCTACAATGAGCAGTTCTTC. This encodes CASSPNGQSSYNEQFF. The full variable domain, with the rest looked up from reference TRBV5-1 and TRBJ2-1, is KAGVTQTPRYLIKTRGQQVTLSCSPISGHRSVSWYQQTPGQGLQFLFEYFSETQRNKGNFPGRFSGRQFSNSRSEMNVSTLELGDSALYLCASSPNGQSSYNEQFFGPGTRLTVL.

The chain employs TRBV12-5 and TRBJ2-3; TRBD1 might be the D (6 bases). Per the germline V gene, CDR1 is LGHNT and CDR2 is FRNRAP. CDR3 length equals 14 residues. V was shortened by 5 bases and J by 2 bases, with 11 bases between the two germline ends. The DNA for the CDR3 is TGTGCTAGTGGTCCTAGACAGGACACAGATACGCAGTATTTT. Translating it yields CASGPRQDTDTQYF.

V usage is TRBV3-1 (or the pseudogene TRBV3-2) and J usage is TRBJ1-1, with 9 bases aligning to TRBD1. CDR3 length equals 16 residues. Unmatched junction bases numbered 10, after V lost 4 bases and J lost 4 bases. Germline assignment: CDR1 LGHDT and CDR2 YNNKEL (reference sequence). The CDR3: CASSPRTGESGTEAFF. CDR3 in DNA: TGTGCCAGCAGCCCTCGGACAGGGGAAAGTGGCACTGAAGCTTTCTTT.

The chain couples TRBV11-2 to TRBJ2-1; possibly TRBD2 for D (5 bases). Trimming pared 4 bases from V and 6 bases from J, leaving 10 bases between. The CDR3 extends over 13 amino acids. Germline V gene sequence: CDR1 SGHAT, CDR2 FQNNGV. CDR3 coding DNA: TGTGCCAGCAGCTGGGAGTTTCTCAATGAGCAGTTCTTC. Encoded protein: CASSWEFLNEQFF.

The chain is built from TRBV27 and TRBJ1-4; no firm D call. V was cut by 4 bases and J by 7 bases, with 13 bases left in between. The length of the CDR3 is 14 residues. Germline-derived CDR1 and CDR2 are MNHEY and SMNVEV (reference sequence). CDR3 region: CASSSRLDGEKLFF. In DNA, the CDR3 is TGTGCCAGCAGTTCCCGGTTAGATGGTGAAAAACTGTTTTTT.

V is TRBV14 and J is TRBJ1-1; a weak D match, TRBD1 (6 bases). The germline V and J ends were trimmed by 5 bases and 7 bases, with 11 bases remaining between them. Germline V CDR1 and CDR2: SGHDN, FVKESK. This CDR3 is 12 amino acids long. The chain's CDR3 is CASSFGQLEAFF. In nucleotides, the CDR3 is TGTGCCAGCAGCTTCGGACAGCTTGAAGCTTTCTTT.